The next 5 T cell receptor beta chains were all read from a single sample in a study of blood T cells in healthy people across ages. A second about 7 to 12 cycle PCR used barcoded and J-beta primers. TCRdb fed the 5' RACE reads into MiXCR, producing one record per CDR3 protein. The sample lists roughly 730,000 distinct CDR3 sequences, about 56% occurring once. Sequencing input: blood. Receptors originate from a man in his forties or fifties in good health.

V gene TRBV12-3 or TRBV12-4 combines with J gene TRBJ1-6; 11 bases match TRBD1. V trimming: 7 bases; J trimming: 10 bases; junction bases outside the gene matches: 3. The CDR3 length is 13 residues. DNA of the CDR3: TGTGCCAGCACCGGGACAGGGGGATCACCCCTCCACTTT. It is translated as CASTGTGGSPLHF.

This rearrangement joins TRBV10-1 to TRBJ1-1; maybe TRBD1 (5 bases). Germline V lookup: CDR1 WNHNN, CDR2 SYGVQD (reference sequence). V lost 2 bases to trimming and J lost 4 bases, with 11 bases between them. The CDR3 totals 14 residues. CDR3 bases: TGCGCCAGCAGTGAGGGGGCGCCGGGCACTGAAGCTTTCTTT. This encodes CASSEGAPGTEAFF.

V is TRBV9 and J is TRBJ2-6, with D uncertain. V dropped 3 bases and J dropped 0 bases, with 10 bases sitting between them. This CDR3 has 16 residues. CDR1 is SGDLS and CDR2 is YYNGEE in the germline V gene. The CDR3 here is CASSARVDSGANVLTF. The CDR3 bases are TGTGCCAGCAGCGCACGTGTAGACTCTGGGGCCAACGTCCTGACTTTC.

The CDR3 region has the DNA TGCAGTCCCCTAGTCCATATTAACTATGGCTACACCTTC. It translates to CSPLVHINYGYTF. The rearrangement links TRBV20-1 to TRBJ1-2; D is uncertain. V lost 8 bases to trimming and J lost 1 base, with 14 bases between them. From germline, CDR1 is DFQATT and CDR2 SNEGSKA (reference sequence). The CDR3 has 13 residues.

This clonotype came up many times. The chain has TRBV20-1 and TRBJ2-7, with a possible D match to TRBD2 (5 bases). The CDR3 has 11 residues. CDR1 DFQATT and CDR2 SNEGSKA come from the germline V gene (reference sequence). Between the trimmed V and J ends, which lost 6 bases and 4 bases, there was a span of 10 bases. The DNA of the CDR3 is TGCAGTGCAGGAGGCCCTTACGAGCAGTACTTC. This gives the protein CSAGGPYEQYF.